This T cell receptor (beta chain) appears in the sequencing data of a study of T cells expressing NK-cell markers. Across the whole study: Among the eight sequenced donors, seven tested HCMV-seropositive and one tested seronegative. Study-wide points: Also leading the CD3+CD56-NKG2C+ fraction in a few donors were these clonotypes.

5'RACE template switching built TCR beta cDNA with unique molecular identifiers. TCRdb re-called the 5' RACE reads; one entry per CDR3 protein, DNA not given. Reported are some 340,000 distinct CDR3 sequences; the ten largest clones contain 5% to 5.5%. As to this clonotype: Its antigen is not identified.

The CDR3 totals 16 residues. Germline V gene data show CDR1 as DFQATT and CDR2 as SNEGSKA (reference sequence). The sequenced sample consisted of blood T cells: a sorted CD56 or NKG2C T cell subset, CD4+ or CD8+ T cells, or bulk PBMC T cells (not recorded which). This sequence was found in a man aged 18-75 years in good health. The chain has TRBV20-1 and TRBJ2-3. The CDR3 region is CSARTFDGTSTDTQYF.